These 24 T cell receptor beta chains originate from one sample sequenced in a study of cytomegalovirus exposure and HLA in healthy donors. The PCR had 60 Vbeta and 13 Jbeta primers. Measured with immunoSEQ multiplex PCR; TCRdb has only the in-frame clones, and not every one. The sample yields about 89,000 clones, around three quarters seen once. Input material: PBMCs. The origin of the receptors is a male donor in good health and CMV-seronegative.

This clone was detected only once. In nucleotides, the CDR3 is TGTGCCAGCAGCGAGAGTGCCGTGAACAGGGAGTTCTTC. Translation: CASSESAVNREFF. The genes are TRBV11-2 and TRBJ2-1, with a weak D call TRBD1 (6 bases). Germline CDR1 reads SGHAT; CDR2 reads FQNNGV. CDR3 length: 13 residues. Deletions cut 5 bases from V and 14 bases from J, with 19 bases between.

This clone has a handful of counts. The chain employs TRBV5-6 and TRBJ1-1, with a possible D match to TRBD1 (6 bases). Germline CDR1 and CDR2: SGHDT and YYEEEE. Trimming shortened V by 7 bases and J by 0 bases, and 10 bases separated the two germline ends. This CDR3 spans 13 amino acids. This chain's CDR3 is CASSRTVNTEAFF. CDR3 nucleotides: TGTGCCAGCTCCCGGACAGTGAACACTGAAGCTTTCTTT.

This clone has a single count. J is TRBJ1-1 and V is TRBV4-3; 8 nucleotides align to TRBD1. V lost 3 bases, J lost 4 bases, and 10 bases stayed unmatched. The CDR3 runs 16 residues. The germline CDR1 and CDR2 sequences are LGHNA and YSLEER. CDR3 in amino acids: CASSHRGQGGRTEAFF. As DNA, the CDR3 is TGCGCCAGCAGCCACCGTGGACAGGGTGGGCGCACTGAAGCTTTCTTT.

The chain employs TRBV18 and TRBJ2-7; unclear D gene. Trimming pared 6 bases from V and 0 bases from J, leaving 9 bases between. CDR1 KGHSH and CDR2 LQKENI come from the germline V gene. The CDR3 totals 13 residues. CDR3 nucleotides: TGTGCCAGCTCTTACGGTAGCTCCTACGAGCAGTACTTC. Residues: CASSYGSSYEQYF.

The chain joins TRBV7-9 to TRBJ2-1, with 7 bases fitting TRBD1. V lost 1 base, J lost 6 bases, and 6 bases stayed unmatched. Per the germline V gene, CDR1 is SEHNR and CDR2 is FQNEAQ (reference sequence). This CDR3 is 15 amino acids long. The CDR3 coding sequence is TGTGCCAGCAGCTTAGAAAGGGGGCTAAGCAATGAGCAGTTCTTC. It encodes CASSLERGLSNEQFF.

V gene TRBV20-1 combines with J gene TRBJ1-2; D might be TRBD1 (6 bases). The CDR3 is made up of 11 amino acids. Germline V CDR1 and CDR2: DFQATT, SNEGSKA (reference sequence). Trimming left V 6 bases short and J 8 bases short, with 13 bases between. In nucleotides, the CDR3 is TGCAGTGCCGGACAGATGGAGGGCTACACCTTC. This translates into CSAGQMEGYTF.

The J gene is TRBJ2-1, the V gene TRBV6-5; 10 bases are shared with TRBD2. The CDR3 spans 15 residues. CDR1 is MNHEY and CDR2 is SVGAGI in the germline V gene. With 4 bases clipped from V and 4 bases from J, the junction kept 4 bases outside the gene matches. The CDR3 region is CASSSPSGRYNEQFF. CDR3 coding DNA: TGTGCCAGCAGTTCTCCTAGCGGGAGATACAATGAGCAGTTCTTC.

The CDR3 DNA is TGTGCCAGCAGCTTAAACCAGGGCAACAACTATGGCTACACCTTC. Translated, it gives CASSLNQGNNYGYTF. The chain carries TRBV7-2 and TRBJ1-2; tentatively, D is TRBD1 (5 bases). CDR3 size: 15 residues. V gave up 2 bases and J gave up 2 bases, with 12 bases separating them. Germline V gene lookup returns CDR1 SGHTA and CDR2 FQGNSA.

The chain links TRBV7-9 to TRBJ2-7; 12 bases are shared with TRBD1. The CDR3 contains 16 residues. Germline V gene lookup returns CDR1 SEHNR and CDR2 FQNEAQ (reference sequence). V shed 4 bases and J 0 bases; nucleotides not matched to a gene: 4. CDR3 sequence (DNA): TGTGCCAGCAGCTCTGGGACAGGGGGCGGCTCCTACGAGCAGTACTTC. This sequence encodes CASSSGTGGGSYEQYF.

J is TRBJ1-1 and V is TRBV18; 9 bases align to TRBD1. The CDR3 length is 18 residues. J was trimmed by 5 bases and V by 1 base; bases with no gene match: 14. CDR1 and CDR2 from the germline V gene are KGHSH and LQKENI. The CDR3 DNA reads as TGTGCCAGCTCACCACTCGACAGGGGGTCATCAGTTGTGACTGAAGCTTTCTTT. It encodes CASSPLDRGSSVVTEAFF.

The V gene is TRBV7-9, the J gene TRBJ1-1, with D unclear. The CDR3 covers 12 residues. Deletions cut 6 bases from V and 6 bases from J, with 11 bases between. Germline V gives CDR1 SEHNR, CDR2 FQNEAQ (reference sequence). CDR3 region: CASRPGGSEAFF. The CDR3, as DNA: TGTGCCAGCAGGCCGGGTGGCTCTGAAGCTTTCTTT.

The chain is built from TRBV5-1 and TRBJ2-6; 7 positions match TRBD2. The CDR3 has 15 residues. With 3 bases clipped from V and 0 bases from J, the junction kept 0 bases outside the gene matches. Germline loops: CDR1 SGHRS, CDR2 YFSETQ. The CDR3 DNA reads TGCGCCAGCAGCTCGGGAGGCTCTGGGGCCAACGTCCTGACTTTC. Translated: CASSSGGSGANVLTF.

This clone was seen a single time. The chain recombines TRBV6-5 with TRBJ2-7; 10 bases are a match to TRBD1. The CDR3 is 15 residues long. After removal of 11 bases from V and 1 base from J, the junction contained 11 bases not matched to a gene. Germline values: CDR1 MNHEY, CDR2 SVGAGI. The chain's CDR3 is CASKGGDRGSYEQYF. The CDR3 bases are TGTGCCTCGAAAGGGGGGGACAGGGGTTCCTACGAGCAGTACTTC.

The chain recombines TRBV5-1 with TRBJ1-4; 7 nucleotides line up with TRBD1. V shed 7 bases and J 5 bases; nucleotides not matched to a gene: 5. The germline CDR1 and CDR2 sequences are SGHRS and YFSETQ. The CDR3 totals 13 residues. The CDR3 reads CASGTGDNEKLFF. The CDR3 region has the DNA TGCGCCAGCGGAACAGGGGACAATGAAAAACTGTTTTTT.

The J gene is TRBJ2-2, the V gene TRBV28, with 9 bases matching TRBD2. V lost 7 bases to trimming and J lost 5 bases; unmatched junction nucleotides: 11. CDR1 and CDR2 from the germline V gene are MDHEN and SYDVKM. The CDR3 contains 16 residues. For the CDR3, the DNA is TGTGCCAGCAAAGGGGCGGGGGGGGCCCTGACCGGGGAGCTGTTTTTT. This encodes CASKGAGGALTGELFF.

The chain uses TRBV6-1 and TRBJ2-7; tentatively, D is TRBD1 (5 bases). The CDR3 extends over 13 amino acids. CDR1 is MNHNS, CDR2 SASEGT, per germline. The V and J ends lost 11 bases and 6 bases respectively, with 20 bases between them. CDR3 bases: TGTGCCTCCAGGGTCAGGGCACAACCCGAGCAGTACTTC. Its protein product is CASRVRAQPEQYF.

This chain connects TRBV28 to TRBJ2-1; 11 nucleotides line up with TRBD2. Trimming took 6 bases from V and 6 from J; bases not matched to a gene: 7. The germline V gene encodes CDR1 MDHEN and CDR2 SYDVKM. The CDR3 is 15 residues long. Here the CDR3 DNA reads TGTGCCAGCAGCCTTAGCGGGGGGGCGGGCAATGAGCAGTTCTTC. It specifies CASSLSGGAGNEQFF.

This chain joins TRBV28 and TRBJ1-5; no clear D. Looked up from germline, CDR1 is MDHEN and CDR2 is SYDVKM. The V and J ends lost 3 bases and 1 base respectively, with 13 bases between them. The CDR3 spans 16 residues. In DNA form, the CDR3 reads TGTGCCAGCAGTTTGAGGGTCGGAGGAAGCAATCAGCCCCAGCATTTT. This sequence encodes CASSLRVGGSNQPQHF.

This chain connects TRBV11-2 to TRBJ2-2, with TRBD1 identical over 7 bases. The CDR3 extends over 15 amino acids. The V and J ends lost 7 bases and 2 bases, in that order; junction bases with no gene match: 7. Germline-derived CDR1 and CDR2 are SGHAT and FQNNGV. The CDR3 nucleotides read TGTGCCAGCAACCGGACAGGACAAAACACCGGGGAGCTGTTTTTT. It translates to CASNRTGQNTGELFF.

The chain carries TRBV6-5 and TRBJ1-2; D perhaps matches TRBD1 (6 bases). Germline-derived CDR1 and CDR2 are MNHEY and SVGAGI. The CDR3 has 16 residues. Trimming pared 0 bases from V and 3 bases from J, leaving 14 bases between. The CDR3 bases are TGTGCCAGCAGTTACTCGATCCGGGGGGGCGACTATGGCTACACCTTC. Its protein is CASSYSIRGGDYGYTF.

The genes are TRBV9 and TRBJ2-3; D possibly corresponds to TRBD1 (6 bases). V gave up 3 bases and J gave up 6 bases, with 11 bases separating them. Germline CDR1 and CDR2: SGDLS and YYNGEE. This CDR3 region has 13 residues. The CDR3 sequence: CASSASTGDTQYF. CDR3 DNA: TGTGCCAGCAGCGCCTCAACAGGGGATACGCAGTATTTT.

The rearrangement uses TRBV30 and TRBJ1-1; no definite D call. Deletions cut 4 bases from V and 1 base from J, with 4 bases between. Germline V gives CDR1 GTSNPN, CDR2 SVGIG (reference sequence). The CDR3 runs to 11 residues. The CDR3 region has the DNA TGTGCCTGGACAAAGAACACTGAAGCTTTCTTT. Protein: CAWTKNTEAFF.

The rearrangement links TRBV7-9 to TRBJ2-7; 8 nucleotides match TRBD1. Germline loops: CDR1 SEHNR, CDR2 FQNEAQ (reference sequence). The CDR3 totals 15 residues. The V and J ends lost 2 bases and 3 bases, in that order; junction bases with no gene match: 6. CDR3 amino acids: CASSLRTGTDYEQYF. As DNA, the CDR3 is TGTGCCAGCAGCTTAAGGACAGGGACTGACTACGAGCAGTACTTC.

This clone was found a few times. This chain uses TRBV4-3 with TRBJ2-1, with TRBD2 matching 11 bases. V was pared by 3 bases and J by 9 bases, with 7 bases of the junction left unmatched. Germline CDR1 and CDR2: LGHNA and YSLEER. This CDR3 spans 15 amino acids. CDR3 nucleotide sequence: TGCGCCAGCAGCCACAATAGCGGGGGGGCAGGTGAGCAGTTCTTC. Its protein product is CASSHNSGGAGEQFF.